The TCR beta chain under discussion was sequenced for a study of T-cell reconstitution after alpha-beta-depleted transplantation in children. The TCRbeta library was prepared with unique molecular identifiers. TCRdb fed the PCR reads into MiXCR, producing one record per CDR3 protein. The table shows more than 200,000 distinct CDR3 sequences, with about 23% occurring only once. The TCR comes from a girl aged 2 to 10 with Fanconi anemia, due to receive a stem cell transplant. This specimen consisted of PBMCs, obtained before TCRalphabeta/CD19-depleted stem cell transplant.

CDR3 in amino acids: CASSEWTDTGELFF. The CDR3 region has the DNA TGTGCCAGCAGTGAATGGACAGACACCGGGGAGCTGTTTTTT. The V gene is TRBV25-1, the J gene TRBJ2-2; maybe TRBD1 (6 bases). The CDR3 runs 14 residues. From germline, CDR1 is MGHDK and CDR2 SYGVNS. The V end was cut by 1 base, the J end by 3 bases, with 6 bases between.